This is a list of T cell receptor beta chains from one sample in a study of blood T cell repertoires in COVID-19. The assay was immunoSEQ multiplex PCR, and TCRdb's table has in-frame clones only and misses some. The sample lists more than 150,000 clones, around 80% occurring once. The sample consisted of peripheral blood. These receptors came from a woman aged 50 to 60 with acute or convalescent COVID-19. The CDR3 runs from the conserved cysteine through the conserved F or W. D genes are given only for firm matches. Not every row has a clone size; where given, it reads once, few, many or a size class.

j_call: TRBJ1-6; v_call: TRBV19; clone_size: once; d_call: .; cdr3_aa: CASSIGGPLHF; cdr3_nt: TGTGCCAGTAGTATCGGGGGACCCCTCCACTTT
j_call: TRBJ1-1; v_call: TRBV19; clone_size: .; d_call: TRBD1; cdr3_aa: CASSILQGALNTEAFF; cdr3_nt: TGTGCCAGTAGTATCCTACAGGGGGCCCTCAACACTGAAGCTTTCTTT
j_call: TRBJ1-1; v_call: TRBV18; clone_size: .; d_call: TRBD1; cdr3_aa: CASSARTGARDTEAFF; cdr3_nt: TGTGCCAGCTCAGCCCGGACAGGGGCAAGGGACACTGAAGCTTTCTTT
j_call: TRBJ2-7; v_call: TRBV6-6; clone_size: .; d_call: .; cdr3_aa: CASSFSFGGGRTEQYF; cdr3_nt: TGTGCCAGCAGTTTCTCATTCGGGGGCGGGAGAACCGAGCAGTACTTC
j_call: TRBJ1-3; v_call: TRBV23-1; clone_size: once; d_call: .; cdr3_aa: CASSSPDSCSGNTIYF; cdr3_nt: TGCGCCAGCAGTAGCCCGGACAGCTGCTCTGGAAACACCATATATTTT
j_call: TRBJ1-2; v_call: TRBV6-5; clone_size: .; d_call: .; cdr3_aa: CASSYGPGSYGYTF; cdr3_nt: TGTGCCAGCAGTTATGGGCCAGGGTCCTATGGCTACACCTTC
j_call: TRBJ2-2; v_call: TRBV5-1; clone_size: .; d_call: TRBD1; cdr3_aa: CASFPGQGDTGELFF; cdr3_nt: TGCGCCAGCTTTCCGGGACAGGGGGACACCGGGGAGCTGTTTTTT
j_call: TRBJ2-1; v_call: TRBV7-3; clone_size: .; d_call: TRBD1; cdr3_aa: CASSLSGQAYNEQFF; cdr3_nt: TGTGCCAGCAGCTTAAGTGGACAGGCCTACAATGAGCAGTTCTTC
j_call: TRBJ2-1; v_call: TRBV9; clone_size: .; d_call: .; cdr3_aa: CASSARDSTPSYNEQFF; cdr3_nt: TGTGCCAGCAGCGCCAGGGACTCCACACCCTCCTACAATGAGCAGTTCTTC
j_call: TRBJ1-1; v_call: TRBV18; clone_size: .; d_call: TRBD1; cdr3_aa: CATSGGTRNTEAFF; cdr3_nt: TGTGCCACTTCAGGGGGGACTAGGAACACTGAAGCTTTCTTT
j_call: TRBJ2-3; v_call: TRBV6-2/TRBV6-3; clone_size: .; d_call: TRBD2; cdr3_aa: CASSYSKAGATDTQYF; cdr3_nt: TGTGCCAGCAGTTACTCGAAAGCGGGAGCCACAGATACGCAGTATTTT
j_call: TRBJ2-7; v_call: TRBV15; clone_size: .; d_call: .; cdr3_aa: CATSSLTNWALSTEQYF; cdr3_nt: TGTGCCACCAGCAGCCTCACGAACTGGGCCCTTTCTACCGAGCAGTACTTC
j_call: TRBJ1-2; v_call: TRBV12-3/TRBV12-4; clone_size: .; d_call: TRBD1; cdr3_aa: CASSYGTGSTF; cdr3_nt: TGTGCCAGCAGTTATGGGACAGGTTCCACCTTC
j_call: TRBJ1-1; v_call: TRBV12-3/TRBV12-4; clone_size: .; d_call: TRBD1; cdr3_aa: CASSLDRDTEAFF; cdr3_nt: TGTGCCAGCAGTTTGGACAGGGACACTGAAGCTTTCTTT
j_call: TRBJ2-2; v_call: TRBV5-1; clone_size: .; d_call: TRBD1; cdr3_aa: CASSLRQGNTGELFF; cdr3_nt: TGCGCCAGCAGCCTCCGACAGGGGAACACCGGGGAGCTGTTTTTT
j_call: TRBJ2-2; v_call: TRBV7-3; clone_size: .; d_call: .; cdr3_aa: CASSWSVTGELFF; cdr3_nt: TGTGCCAGCAGCTGGAGCGTCACCGGGGAGCTGTTTTTT
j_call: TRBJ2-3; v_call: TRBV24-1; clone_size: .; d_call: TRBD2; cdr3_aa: CATKIIAGASTDTQYF; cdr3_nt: TGTGCCACTAAGATAATAGCGGGAGCGAGCACAGATACGCAGTATTTT
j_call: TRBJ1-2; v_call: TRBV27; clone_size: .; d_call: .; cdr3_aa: CASSFTLHYGYTF; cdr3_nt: TGTGCCAGCAGTTTCACCCTACACTATGGCTACACCTTC
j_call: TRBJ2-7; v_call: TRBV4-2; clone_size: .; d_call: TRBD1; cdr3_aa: CASSQEGQGAREQYF; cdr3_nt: TGTGCCAGCAGCCAGGAGGGACAGGGGGCCCGCGAGCAGTACTTC
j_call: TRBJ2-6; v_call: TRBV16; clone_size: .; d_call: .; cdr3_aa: CASSQIQGPGANVLTF; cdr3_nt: TGTGCCAGCAGCCAAATTCAGGGGCCTGGGGCCAACGTCCTGACTTTC
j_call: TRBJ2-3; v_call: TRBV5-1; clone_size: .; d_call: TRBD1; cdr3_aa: CASSSKGGDRGRHWTDTQYF; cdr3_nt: TGCGCCAGCAGCTCAAAAGGGGGAGACAGGGGGAGACACTGGACAGATACGCAGTATTTT
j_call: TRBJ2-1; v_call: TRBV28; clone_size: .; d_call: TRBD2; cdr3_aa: CASSVSGSGMNEQFF; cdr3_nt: TGTGCCAGCAGCGTTAGCGGGAGCGGTATGAATGAGCAGTTCTTC
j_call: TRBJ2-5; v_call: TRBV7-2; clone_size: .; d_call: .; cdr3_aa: CASSLILETQYF; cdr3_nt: TGTGCCAGCAGCTTAATACTAGAGACCCAGTACTTC
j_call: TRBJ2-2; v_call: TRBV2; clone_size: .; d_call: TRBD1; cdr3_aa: CASRADRGDTGELFF; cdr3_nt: TGTGCCAGCAGAGCCGACAGGGGAGACACCGGGGAGCTGTTTTTT
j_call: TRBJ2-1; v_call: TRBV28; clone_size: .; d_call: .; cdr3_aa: CASSGRVADIVYNEQFF; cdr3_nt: TGTGCCAGCAGTGGCAGGGTGGCCGACATAGTCTACAATGAGCAGTTCTTC
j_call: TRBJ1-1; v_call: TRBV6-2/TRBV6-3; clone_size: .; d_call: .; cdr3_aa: CASSYAENTEAFF; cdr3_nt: TGTGCCAGCAGTTACGCGGAGAACACTGAAGCTTTCTTT
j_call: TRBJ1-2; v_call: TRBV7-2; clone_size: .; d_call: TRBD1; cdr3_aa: CASSYRDRSGGYTF; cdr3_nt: TGTGCCAGCAGCTATAGGGACAGGAGCGGCGGCTACACCTTC
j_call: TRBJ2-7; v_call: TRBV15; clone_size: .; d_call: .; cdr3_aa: CATSRDPGGRSQKSEQYF; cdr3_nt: TGTGCCACCAGCAGAGATCCAGGGGGGAGGTCGCAAAAATCCGAGCAGTACTTC
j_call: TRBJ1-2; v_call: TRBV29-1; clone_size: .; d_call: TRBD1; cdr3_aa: CSVDKTRGAGGYTF; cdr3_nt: TGCAGCGTTGATAAGACCAGGGGGGCGGGCGGCTACACCTTC
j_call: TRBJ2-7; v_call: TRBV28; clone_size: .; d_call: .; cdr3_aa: CASSLQTYEQYF; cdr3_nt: TGTGCCAGCAGTTTACAGACCTACGAGCAGTACTTC
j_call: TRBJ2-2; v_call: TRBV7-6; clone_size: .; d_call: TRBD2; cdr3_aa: CASSLVPSGRNTGELFF; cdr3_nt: TGTGCCAGCAGCTTAGTTCCTAGCGGGAGAAACACCGGGGAGCTGTTTTTT
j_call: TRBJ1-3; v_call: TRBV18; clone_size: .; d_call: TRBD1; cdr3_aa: CASSPGQGSRNTIYF; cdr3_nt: TGTGCCAGCTCACCGGGACAGGGGTCTCGAAACACCATATATTTT
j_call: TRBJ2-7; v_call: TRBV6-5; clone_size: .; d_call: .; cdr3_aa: CASSQGMEQYF; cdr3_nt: TGTGCCAGCAGTCAGGGGATGGAGCAGTACTTC
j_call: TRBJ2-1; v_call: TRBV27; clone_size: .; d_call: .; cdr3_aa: CASTGQDGLYNEQFF; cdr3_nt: TGTGCCAGCACCGGCCAGGACGGACTTTACAATGAGCAGTTCTTC
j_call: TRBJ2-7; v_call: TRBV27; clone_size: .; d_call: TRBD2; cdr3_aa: CASSSTSAEQYF; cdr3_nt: TGTGCCAGCAGTTCGACTAGCGCGGAGCAGTACTTC
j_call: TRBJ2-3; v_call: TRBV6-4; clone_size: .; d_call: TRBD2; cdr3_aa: CASSAGGRAGDTQYF; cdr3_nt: TGTGCCAGCAGTGCAGGCGGGAGGGCCGGAGATACGCAGTATTTT